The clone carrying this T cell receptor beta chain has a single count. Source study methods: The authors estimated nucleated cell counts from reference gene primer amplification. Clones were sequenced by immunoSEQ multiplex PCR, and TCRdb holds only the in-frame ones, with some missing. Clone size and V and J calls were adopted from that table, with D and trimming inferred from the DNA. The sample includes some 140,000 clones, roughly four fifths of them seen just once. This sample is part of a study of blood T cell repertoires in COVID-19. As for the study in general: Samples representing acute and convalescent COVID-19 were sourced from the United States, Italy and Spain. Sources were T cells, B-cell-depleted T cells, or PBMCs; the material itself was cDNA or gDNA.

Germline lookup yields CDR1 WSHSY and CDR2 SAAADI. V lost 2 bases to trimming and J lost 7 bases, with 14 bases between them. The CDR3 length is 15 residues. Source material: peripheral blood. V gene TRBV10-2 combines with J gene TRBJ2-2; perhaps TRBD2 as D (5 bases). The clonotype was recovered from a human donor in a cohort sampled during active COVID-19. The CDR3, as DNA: TGCGCCAGCAGTGAGGGGTTCGGGAAGGGCGGGGAGCTGTTTTTT. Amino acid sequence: CASSEGFGKGGELFF.